This T cell receptor beta chain emerged from a study of shared clonotypes between healthy human individuals. Study context: Donors had three CD4 naive, three CD4 memory, two CD8 naive and one CD8 memory plate apiece.

The CDR3 has 14 residues. Germline CDR1 SEHNR, CDR2 FQNEAQ (reference sequence). V was shortened by 3 bases and J by 0 bases, with 8 bases between the two germline ends. The protocol was immunoSEQ multiplex PCR, while the TCRdb copy is restricted to in-frame clones and leaves out a portion. Seen here are about 2.4 million clones, more than 80% observed once, and the top ten hold over 0.12%. This clone showed up just a few times. In the same sample, other DNA sequences code for this CDR3. Sequencing used naive CD4+ T cells sorted from blood. Subset given: CD45RA+ positively selected. The clonotype originates from a man between 18 and 29 years old in good health. The rearrangement joins TRBV7-9 to TRBJ1-1, with D possibly TRBD1 on 5 matching bases. CDR3 in DNA: TGTGCCAGCAGCTTGGGACCACTGAACACTGAAGCTTTCTTT. Its protein is CASSLGPLNTEAFF.